This TCR beta chain was profiled in a study of CXCR3-negative and CXCR3-positive naive CD8 T cells. Findings and limits, study-wide: Higher TRB CDR3 hydrophobicity marked CXCR3-positive naive cells relative to CXCR3-negative naive cells. Naive cells that were CXCR3-negative or CXCR3-positive used TRBV-TRBJ genes alike, while memory cells diverged.

All TRB cDNA libraries came from 5' RACE performed with UMI labels. TCRdb derives one entry per CDR3 protein from the 5' RACE reads, leaving out DNA. This table holds 20,000 to 25,000 distinct CDR3 sequences. CDR1 SGHTA and CDR2 FQGTGA come from the germline V gene. This CDR3 is built from 15 residues. Naive CD8+ T cells had a CD45RO-CCR7+CD27+CD95- phenotype. Points on this clonotype: Antigen: not known.

Sequences were obtained from naive CXCR3- CD8+ T cells from blood. Subset specified: CD45RO-CCR7+CD27+CD95- naive CD8+ T cells lacking CXCR3 (TNR3-). The rearrangement uses TRBV7-3 and TRBJ2-3; TCRdb calls TRBD1, which cannot be checked without DNA. The origin of this receptor is a human donor in good health. Some clones in this sample may be carry-over from other donors' samples. This CDR3 reads CASSLHPGGTDTQYF.